Listed here are 32 T cell receptor beta chains from one sample, sequenced in a study of blood T cell repertoires in COVID-19 (dated by TCRdb to the early 2020s). The receptor library was made with the immunoSEQ multiplex PCR assay. Drawn from immuneACCESS, this table holds only the in-frame rearrangements with V and J called that TCRdb kept. Clones are partly lost; checked studies trace under half to an unresolved V gene and leave the rest unexplained. The sample table holds 140,000 to 150,000 clones, of which roughly 86% were seen once. The ten most abundant clones make up less than 2% of the sample. The source material was peripheral blood. All receptors come from a man in his 70s with acute or convalescent COVID-19.

The chain joins TRBV7-9 to TRBJ2-1; 9 positions match TRBD2. The V segment lost 11 bases and the J segment 7 bases; nucleotides outside the gene matches: 15. This CDR3 has 15 amino acids. Looked up from germline, CDR1 is SEHNR and CDR2 is FQNEAQ (reference sequence). This chain's CDR3 is CAALLGGRATNEQFF. The CDR3, as DNA: TGTGCCGCCTTGCTGGGCGGGAGGGCCACAAATGAGCAGTTCTTC.

This clone occurred a few times. The genes are TRBV5-1 and TRBJ1-4; D is ambiguous. Germline CDR1 SGHRS, CDR2 YFSETQ. The CDR3 contains 15 residues. V gave up 0 bases and J gave up 2 bases, with 8 bases separating them. The CDR3 reads CASSLGVGTNEKLFF. The CDR3 DNA reads as TGCGCCAGCAGCTTGGGGGTCGGGACTAATGAAAAACTGTTTTTT.

This clone was found once. The chain couples TRBV27 to TRBJ2-2, with unresolved D. Per germline, CDR1 MNHEY and CDR2 SMNVEV (reference sequence). This CDR3 comprises 12 residues. Trimming removed 3 bases at V and 7 bases at J, with 6 bases between. The CDR3 loop reads CASSFTVGELFF. The CDR3 DNA reads TGTGCCAGCAGTTTCACGGTCGGGGAGCTGTTTTTT.

The chain is built from TRBV29-1 and TRBJ1-1; TRBD1 matches 7 bases. Germline V CDR1 and CDR2: SQVTM, ANQGSEA. This CDR3 spans 13 amino acids. Unmatched junction bases numbered 4, after V lost 6 bases and J lost 0 bases. CDR3 bases: TGCAGCGTGGGGGGACAGATGAACACTGAAGCTTTCTTT. Its protein product is CSVGGQMNTEAFF.

In this sample, this clone turned up once. The chain links TRBV10-3 to TRBJ2-1; D perhaps matches TRBD1 (7 bases). In germline, CDR1 is ENHRY, CDR2 SYGVKD. The length of the CDR3 is 15 residues. V gave up 4 bases and J gave up 3 bases, with 13 bases separating them. The CDR3 loop is CAISGGGGDYNEQFF. CDR3 DNA sequence: TGTGCCATCAGTGGCGGAGGGGGCGACTACAATGAGCAGTTCTTC.

The chain carries TRBV7-9 and TRBJ2-1; the D gene is possibly TRBD2 (5 bases). The germline gives CDR1 SEHNR, CDR2 FQNEAQ (reference sequence). With 5 bases removed from V and 4 bases from J, the gap between germline ends came to 12 bases. The CDR3 is 14 amino acids. CDR3 in DNA: TGTGCCAGCAGCCATGGAGGAGGTTACAATGAGCAGTTCTTC. It yields the protein CASSHGGGYNEQFF.

This chain links TRBV28 with TRBJ2-5; D possibly corresponds to TRBD1 (6 bases). From germline, CDR1 is MDHEN and CDR2 SYDVKM. There are 14 residues in the CDR3. Between the trimmed V and J ends, which lost 2 bases and 5 bases, there was a span of 12 bases. CDR3 DNA sequence: TGTGCCAGCAGTTTAGAGAGGGGGTGGGAGACCCAGTACTTC. This codes for CASSLERGWETQYF.

V is TRBV6-6 and J is TRBJ1-5; D possibly corresponds to TRBD1 (6 bases). Looked up from germline, CDR1 is MNHNY and CDR2 is SVGAGI (reference sequence). Trimming removed 0 bases from V and 5 bases from J, with 14 bases in between. The CDR3 length is 16 residues. This CDR3 reads CASSYSIGDNDQPQHF. CDR3 DNA sequence: TGTGCCAGCAGTTACTCGATAGGGGACAACGATCAGCCCCAGCATTTT.

This sequence joins TRBV2 and TRBJ1-1; 8 bases fit TRBD1. Germline CDR1 is SNHLY and CDR2 is FYNNEI. The length of the CDR3 is 12 residues. V trimming: 6 bases; J trimming: 14 bases; junction bases outside the gene matches: 11. The CDR3 DNA reads TGTGCCAGCAGAAGAGTCGGGGACAGGTGGTTCTTT. It translates to CASRRVGDRWFF.

This chain links TRBV28 with TRBJ2-1, with 12 bases lining up with TRBD2. V lost 5 bases and J lost 8; bases outside the gene matches: 13. Germline V gene sequence: CDR1 MDHEN, CDR2 SYDVKM. This CDR3 spans 17 amino acids. In DNA form, the CDR3 reads TGTGCCAGCAGTCCCCATCTAGCGGGAGGGCCGAGGGATGAGCAGTTCTTC. It yields the protein CASSPHLAGGPRDEQFF.

The rearrangement joins TRBV2 to TRBJ2-6; D is uncertain. This CDR3 contains 14 residues. The germline V and J ends were trimmed by 6 bases and 0 bases, with 6 bases remaining between them. Germline V gene sequence: CDR1 SNHLY, CDR2 FYNNEI. DNA for the CDR3: TGTGCCAGCAGCAAAAACTCTGGGGCCAACGTCCTGACTTTC. The encoded protein is CASSKNSGANVLTF.

The V call is TRBV14, the J call TRBJ2-3; 10 bases line up with TRBD2. The V and J ends lost 4 bases and 1 base, in that order; junction bases with no gene match: 2. The CDR3 runs to 15 residues. Germline loops: CDR1 SGHDN, CDR2 FVKESK. The CDR3 region is CASSLGLAGTDTQYF. The CDR3 DNA sequence: TGTGCCAGCAGCCTTGGACTAGCGGGCACAGATACGCAGTATTTT.

This chain links TRBV11-2 with TRBJ2-7; 12 bases are shared with TRBD2. Germline V gives CDR1 SGHAT, CDR2 FQNNGV. The CDR3 totals 16 residues. Germline trimming cut 3 bases from V and 4 bases from J; bases unmatched to any gene: 7. This chain's CDR3 is CASSLRGLAGGYEQYF. The CDR3 coding sequence is TGTGCCAGCAGCTTGAGAGGGCTAGCGGGGGGGTACGAGCAGTACTTC. The whole variable domain, remainder taken from reference TRBV11-2 and TRBJ2-7, is EAGVAQSPRYKIIEKRQSVAFWCNPISGHATLYWYQQILGQGPKLLIQFQNNGVVDDSQLPKDRFSAERLKGVDSTLKIQPAKLEDSAVYLCASSLRGLAGGYEQYFGPGTRLTVT.

The DNA for the CDR3 is TGCAGCGTTGAACTCCGTCAGGTTAGCACAGATACGCAGTATTTT. It codes for CSVELRQVSTDTQYF. The chain couples TRBV29-1 to TRBJ2-3, with unresolved D. This CDR3 contains 15 residues. Trimming removed 2 bases from V and 0 bases from J, with 12 bases in between. CDR1 SQVTM and CDR2 ANQGSEA come from the germline V gene.

The V call is TRBV6-5, the J call TRBJ2-5, with a weak D call TRBD2 (7 bases). V lost 5 bases, J lost 4 bases, and 14 bases lay in between. Looked up from germline, CDR1 is MNHEY and CDR2 is SVGAGI. This CDR3 comprises 14 residues. The CDR3 region has the DNA TGTGCCAGCAGTAGGGTGGGGGGGCTAGAGACCCAGTACTTC. Protein product: CASSRVGGLETQYF.

V and J are TRBV19 and TRBJ2-3, with D possibly being TRBD2 (5 bases). V shed 3 bases and J shed 4 bases, with 11 bases lying between them. The germline V gene has CDR1 LNHDA and CDR2 SQIVND (reference sequence). The CDR3 runs to 14 residues. CDR3 sequence: CASSIFQRADTQYF. As DNA, the CDR3 is TGTGCCAGTAGTATCTTCCAGAGGGCAGATACGCAGTATTTT.

The J gene is TRBJ2-5, the V gene TRBV6-5; D might be TRBD2 (6 bases). Trimming pared 9 bases from V and 3 bases from J, leaving 14 bases between. This CDR3 comprises 13 residues. Germline-derived CDR1 and CDR2 are MNHEY and SVGAGI. DNA for the CDR3: TGTGCCAGTGGGTGGAGGGGCGAAGAGACCCAGTACTTC. Its protein is CASGWRGEETQYF.

V usage is TRBV19 and J usage is TRBJ2-1; 11 bases align to TRBD2. Unmatched junction bases numbered 7, after V lost 6 bases and J lost 6 bases. Germline lookup yields CDR1 LNHDA and CDR2 SQIVND (reference sequence). This CDR3 region has 15 residues. CDR3 sequence reads: CASRPLAGVGNEQFF. The CDR3 DNA is TGTGCCAGTAGGCCACTAGCGGGGGTGGGCAATGAGCAGTTCTTC.

Judged by abundance, this clone is medium-sized. V and J are TRBV5-4 and TRBJ2-2; unclear D gene. The V gene's germline CDR1 is SGHNT and CDR2 YYREEE (reference sequence). The CDR3 contains 14 residues. Trimming left V 1 base short and J 1 base short, with 5 bases between. The DNA for the CDR3 is TGTGCCAGCAGCTTGTCAGAGAACACCGGGGAGCTGTTTTTT. Its translation: CASSLSENTGELFF.

This clone appeared a single time. The chain is built from TRBV5-8 and TRBJ2-5; D uncertain. This CDR3 comprises 13 residues. Trimming left V 6 bases short and J 2 bases short, with 11 bases between. Per the germline V gene, CDR1 is SGHTS and CDR2 is YDEGEE. The CDR3 here is CASNRGSQETQYF. The CDR3 bases are TGTGCCAGCAACCGAGGCAGTCAAGAGACCCAGTACTTC.

The chain carries TRBV11-2 and TRBJ1-1; TRBD1 might be the D (6 bases). The CDR3 sequence is 14 residues long. CDR1 is SGHAT and CDR2 is FQNNGV in the germline V gene. Trimming took 5 bases from V and 1 from J, leaving 11 bases between them. Written as DNA, the CDR3 is TGTGCCAGCAGCCCAGGACAGTGGAACACTGAAGCTTTCTTT. Translating gives CASSPGQWNTEAFF.

A single count supports this clone. The V gene is TRBV15, the J gene TRBJ2-1; D gene uncertain. CDR3 length: 15 residues. The germline CDR1 and CDR2 sequences are LNHNV and YYDKDF (reference sequence). V shed 3 bases and J shed 6 bases, with 15 bases lying between them. Written as DNA, the CDR3 is TGTGCCACCAGCAGGCCTAGAGCCCTCGGCAATGAGCAGTTCTTC. It encodes CATSRPRALGNEQFF.

The gene calls are TRBV11-2 and TRBJ1-5; 8 positions agree with TRBD1. The V segment lost 1 base and the J segment 4 bases; nucleotides outside the gene matches: 6. Germline V gene data show CDR1 as SGHAT and CDR2 as FQNNGV. This CDR3 is built from 16 residues. The CDR3 region has the DNA TGTGCCAGCAGCTTAGGGACAGGGTCTGGGAATCAGCCCCAGCATTTT. It encodes CASSLGTGSGNQPQHF.

This clone was found once. Other DNA sequences in this specimen translate into the identical CDR3. The rearrangement links TRBV6-4 to TRBJ1-1, with D maybe TRBD1 (6 bases). Trimming shortened V by 6 bases and J by 1 base, and 9 bases separated the two germline ends. Germline CDR1 MRHNA, CDR2 SNTAGT. The CDR3 sequence is 13 residues long. The CDR3 nucleotides read TGTGCCAGCAGCCGGGGACAGAACACTGAAGCTTTCTTT. Protein sequence: CASSRGQNTEAFF.

This chain connects TRBV19 to TRBJ2-7; TRBD2 agrees at 8 bases. With V trimmed by 5 bases and J by 2 bases, 11 bases remained unmatched. This CDR3 region has 16 residues. From germline, CDR1 is LNHDA and CDR2 SQIVND (reference sequence). The CDR3 reads CASSSRREGMTYEQYF. CDR3 coding DNA: TGTGCCAGTAGTTCGCGACGGGAGGGAATGACCTACGAGCAGTACTTC.

The sample holds a few counts of this clone. V is TRBV19 and J is TRBJ1-1, with D perhaps matching TRBD1 (6 bases). V shed 3 bases and J shed 5 bases, with 16 bases lying between them. Germline V gives CDR1 LNHDA, CDR2 SQIVND (reference sequence). The CDR3 has 15 amino acids. CDR3 bases: TGTGCCAGTAGTATCCGGGACACAGTAGGAACTGAAGCTTTCTTT. Translation gives CASSIRDTVGTEAFF.

The table lists this clone with a few counts. This sequence joins TRBV4-1 and TRBJ2-7; no firm D call. CDR1 and CDR2 (germline): MGHRA, YSYEKL. With 0 bases removed from V and 4 bases from J, the gap between germline ends came to 16 bases. The CDR3 covers 16 residues. The CDR3 is CASSQDLAGPWYEQYF. The CDR3 region has the DNA TGCGCCAGCAGCCAAGATCTGGCAGGCCCTTGGTACGAGCAGTACTTC.

V is TRBV5-1 and J is TRBJ1-1; D is possibly TRBD1 (5 bases). Germline V gene data show CDR1 as SGHRS and CDR2 as YFSETQ. Trimming left V 4 bases short and J 3 bases short, with 10 bases between. The CDR3 is 13 residues long. The DNA for the CDR3 is TGCGCCAGCAGCCTTGGGGCTGACACTGAAGCTTTCTTT. Translation gives CASSLGADTEAFF.

V usage is TRBV11-3 and J usage is TRBJ2-1; D is uncertain. The CDR3 is 16 residues long. From germline, CDR1 is SGHNT and CDR2 YENEEA. V was cut by 2 bases and J by 1 base, with 12 bases left in between. The CDR3 DNA follows: TGTGCCAGCAGCTTAAGTTCCCACCGGTCCTACAATGAGCAGTTCTTC. Translated: CASSLSSHRSYNEQFF.

The gene calls are TRBV3-1 (or the pseudogene TRBV3-2) and TRBJ2-1; D is possibly TRBD1 (6 bases). The CDR3 extends over 18 amino acids. Germline V gene lookup returns CDR1 LGHDT and CDR2 YNNKEL (reference sequence). The V end lost 0 bases, the J end lost 6 bases, and 21 bases lay between the germline ends. The CDR3 DNA reads as TGTGCCAGCAGCCAAGAGATGGGCAGGGGAAATTGGGGCAATGAGCAGTTCTTC. It specifies CASSQEMGRGNWGNEQFF.

The chain uses TRBV5-1 and TRBJ2-7; 7 bases are a match to TRBD1. Germline V gene sequence: CDR1 SGHRS, CDR2 YFSETQ. The CDR3 has 15 residues. V gave up 2 bases and J gave up 0 bases; unmatched junction bases: 5. This CDR3 reads CASSLIGQDSYEQYF. DNA of the CDR3: TGCGCCAGCAGCTTAATCGGACAGGACTCCTACGAGCAGTACTTC.

The gene calls are TRBV27 and TRBJ2-5, with a tentative D call TRBD1 (6 bases). The CDR3 spans 16 residues. CDR1 is MNHEY, CDR2 SMNVEV, per germline (reference sequence). V gave up 5 bases and J gave up 7 bases, with 23 bases separating them. This CDR3 reads CASSVLPGHRPGTQYF. The CDR3 DNA is TGTGCCAGCAGTGTCCTCCCGGGACACCGACCAGGGACCCAGTACTTC.